A single sample is the source of the 2 T cell receptor beta chains below, sequenced in a study of cytotoxic CD8 clonotypes in ibrutinib-treated CLL. The protocol was immunoSEQ multiplex PCR, while the TCRdb copy is restricted to in-frame clones and leaves out a portion. The profile shows 150,000 to 250,000 clones, approximately 68% of them singletons. The starting material was PBMCs, obtained after 24 months of ibrutinib treatment. The receptors come from a human donor with chronic lymphocytic leukemia.

The chain recombines TRBV5-6 with TRBJ2-7; no reliable D call. With 1 base removed from V and 7 bases from J, the gap between germline ends came to 15 bases. The germline V gene has CDR1 SGHDT and CDR2 YYEEEE. The length of the CDR3 is 14 residues. Written as DNA, the CDR3 is TGTGCCAGCAGCTTGAGAAATAGTTTTGGTGAGCAGTACTTC. Protein sequence: CASSLRNSFGEQYF.

V is TRBV19 and J is TRBJ2-2; D remains unclear. CDR1 and CDR2 (germline): LNHDA, SQIVND (reference sequence). The CDR3 runs 12 residues. V was clipped by 5 bases and J by 5 bases, with 6 bases between them. CDR3 sequence: CASSPYTGELFF. The CDR3 bases are TGTGCCAGTAGTCCCTATACCGGGGAGCTGTTTTTT.